These 13 T cell receptor beta chains were sequenced from one sample in a study of identical twins. TCRdb analysed the 5' RACE reads with MiXCR anew, one entry per CDR3 protein. The sample lists 450,000 to 650,000 distinct CDR3 sequences; around 15% were seen once. This sample was also put to use in a study of yellow fever vaccine responses in identical twins.

The sequenced sample consisted of CD4+ T cells sorted from blood. Receptors originate from a woman between 18 and 30 years old in good health.

This clonotype was recorded a few times. The rearrangement joins TRBV12-3 or TRBV12-4 to TRBJ1-1; TRBD1 matches 12 bases. This CDR3 is built from 13 residues. V dropped 6 bases and J dropped 8; count of bases not matched to a gene: 4. The CDR3 is CASRIGTGGEAFF. CDR3 nucleotide sequence: TGTGCCAGCAGGATCGGGACAGGGGGCGAAGCTTTCTTT.

This clonotype was seen a few times. J is TRBJ1-5 and V is TRBV7-6, with a weak D call TRBD1 (6 bases). This CDR3 comprises 16 residues. Germline-derived CDR1 and CDR2 are SGHVS and FNYEAQ. Deletions cut 1 base from V and 6 bases from J, with 16 bases between. CDR3 region: CASSLGGGGQGQPQHF. In DNA, the CDR3 is TGTGCCAGCAGCTTAGGGGGCGGGGGGCAAGGTCAGCCCCAGCATTTT.

This clonotype was seen more than once but under ten times. The chain couples TRBV21-1 to TRBJ2-3; the table's D call, TRBD2, has no DNA check behind it. TRBV21-1 counts as a pseudogene. This CDR3 is built from 14 residues. The CDR3 DNA follows: TGTGCCAGCAGGTTAGCGGGATCAAGAGATACGCAGTATTTT. Protein sequence: CASRLAGSRDTQYF.

This clonotype showed up just a few times. The chain carries TRBV6-5 and TRBJ2-7, with D perhaps TRBD2 (6 bases). From germline, CDR1 is MNHEY and CDR2 SVGAGI. V lost 2 bases and J 5 bases, leaving 16 bases between the germline ends. The CDR3 consists of 15 residues. CDR3 nucleotide sequence: TGTGCCAGCAGTTACGCGGGGCAGGTTGTGGACGAGCAGTACTTC. The encoded protein is CASSYAGQVVDEQYF.

This clonotype occurred a few times. The rearrangement links TRBV2 to TRBJ2-7, with D hard to call. Germline V CDR1 and CDR2: SNHLY, FYNNEI. V lost 6 bases and J 3 bases, leaving 15 bases between the germline ends. The CDR3 is 14 amino acids. The CDR3 region is CASRISFNGYEQYF. CDR3 coding DNA: TGTGCCAGCAGGATTAGCTTCAATGGCTACGAGCAGTACTTC.

This clonotype showed up just a few times. The gene calls are TRBV20-1 and TRBJ2-7; the match to TRBD1 covers 8 bases. The germline V gene has CDR1 DFQATT and CDR2 SNEGSKA (reference sequence). There are 13 residues in the CDR3. The V and J ends lost 3 bases and 4 bases, in that order; junction bases with no gene match: 5. The CDR3 DNA sequence: TGCAGTGCTAGGGGCAGGGGGCTGTACGAGCAGTACTTC. Encoded protein: CSARGRGLYEQYF.

In its sample, this clonotype was seen a few times. The rearrangement uses TRBV29-1 and TRBJ2-2; 11 nucleotides align to TRBD1. J lost 6 bases, V lost 6 bases, and 3 bases had no gene match. This CDR3 has 13 residues. Germline lookup yields CDR1 SQVTM and CDR2 ANQGSEA. CDR3 in DNA: TGCAGCGTGGGGACAGGGGGTCCCGGGGAGCTGTTTTTT. This encodes CSVGTGGPGELFF.

This clonotype was counted a few times. The chain joins TRBV5-1 to TRBJ2-1; 7 bases align to TRBD2. CDR3 length: 14 amino acids. Looked up from germline, CDR1 is SGHRS and CDR2 is YFSETQ. With 0 bases clipped from V and 9 bases from J, the junction kept 6 bases outside the gene matches. The CDR3 region has the DNA TGCGCCAGCAGCTTGGGTAGCGGGCAGGTTGAGCAGTTCTTC. Residues: CASSLGSGQVEQFF. The full variable domain, completed using reference TRBV5-1 and TRBJ2-1, is KAGVTQTPRYLIKTRGQQVTLSCSPISGHRSVSWYQQTPGQGLQFLFEYFSETQRNKGNFPGRFSGRQFSNSRSEMNVSTLELGDSALYLCASSLGSGQVEQFFGPGTRLTVL.

J is TRBJ2-1 and V is TRBV12-3 or TRBV12-4, with 8 positions matching TRBD2. CDR3 length equals 15 residues. J gave up 7 bases and V 5 bases, and 10 bases lay outside the gene matches. The CDR3 loop reads CASSRLAQTRNEQFF. The DNA of the CDR3 is TGTGCCAGCAGTAGACTAGCGCAGACGAGGAATGAGCAGTTCTTC.

The chain employs TRBV6-1 and TRBJ2-7; TRBD2 matches at 13 bases. Trimming cost V 9 bases and J 4 bases; bases outside gene matches: 6. Germline V gene data show CDR1 as MNHNS and CDR2 as SASEGT. CDR3 size: 14 residues. CDR3 DNA sequence: TGTGCCAGTAAAACGGGACTAGCGGGATACGAGCAGTACTTC. Protein product: CASKTGLAGYEQYF.

This chain links TRBV12-3 or TRBV12-4 with TRBJ1-2; a weak D match, TRBD1 (5 bases). The CDR3 runs to 15 residues. V was clipped by 1 base and J by 6 bases, with 15 bases between them. Here the CDR3 DNA reads TGTGCCAGCAGTTTAGGGGGTAGCAGGGTGAATGGCTACACCTTC. Translating gives CASSLGGSRVNGYTF.

The table lists this clonotype with a few counts. In DNA form, the CDR3 reads TGCAGTGCTCGAATCGGACTAGCGGTGGGAGAGACCCAGTACTTC. Amino acids: CSARIGLAVGETQYF. This chain links TRBV20-1 with TRBJ2-5, with 10 bases that match TRBD2. Losses at the gene ends were 5 bases for V and 4 bases for J; bases not matched to a gene: 10. CDR1 is DFQATT, CDR2 SNEGSKA, per germline (reference sequence). This CDR3 has 15 residues.

This clonotype was recorded many times. V usage is TRBV12-3 or TRBV12-4 and J usage is TRBJ2-3; D possibly corresponds to TRBD1 (6 bases). This CDR3 is 14 amino acids long. Trimming removed 6 bases at V and 2 bases at J, with 12 bases between. The CDR3 nucleotides are TGTGCCAGCAGGTTTGGACAGACCACAGATACGCAGTATTTT. This codes for CASRFGQTTDTQYF.